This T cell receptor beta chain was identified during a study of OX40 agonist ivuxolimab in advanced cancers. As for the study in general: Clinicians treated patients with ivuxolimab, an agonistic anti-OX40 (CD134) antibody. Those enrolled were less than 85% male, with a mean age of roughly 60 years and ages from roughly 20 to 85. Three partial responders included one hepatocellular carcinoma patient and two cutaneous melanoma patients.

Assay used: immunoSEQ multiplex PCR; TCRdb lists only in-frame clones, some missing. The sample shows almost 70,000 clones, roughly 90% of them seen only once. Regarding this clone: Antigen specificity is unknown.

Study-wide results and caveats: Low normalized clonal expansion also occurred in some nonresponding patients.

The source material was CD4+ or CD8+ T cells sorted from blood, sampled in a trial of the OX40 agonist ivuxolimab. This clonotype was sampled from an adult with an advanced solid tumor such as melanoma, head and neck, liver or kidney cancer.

The CDR3 reads CASSSQPTDTEAFF. DNA for the CDR3: TGCGCCAGCAGCTCCCAACCGACGGACACTGAAGCTTTCTTT. The rearrangement links TRBV5-1 to TRBJ1-1; D uncertain. The V gene lost 3 bases and the J gene lost 3 bases, with 12 bases spanning the gap. Germline assignment: CDR1 SGHRS and CDR2 YFSETQ. There are 14 residues in the CDR3.